This section outlines one T cell receptor (beta chain) sequence together with its context. The sample comes from a study of shared clonotypes between healthy human individuals. Sequencing used immunoSEQ multiplex PCR; TCRdb keeps in-frame clones, though not all of them. This repertoire shows 180,000 or so clones, just under 95% found once; its top ten account for more than 0.065%. The sequence came from a woman aged 25 to 39 in good health. Sample: naive CD4+ T cells sorted from blood. Subset denoted: CD45RA+ positively selected.

The CDR3 DNA is TGTGCCAGCAGTTTCGTAAGCTCTGGAAACACCATATATTTT. Its protein product is CASSFVSSGNTIYF. The gene calls are TRBV28 and TRBJ1-3; the D is unclear. This CDR3 region has 14 residues. V dropped 3 bases and J dropped 0 bases, with 6 bases sitting between them. Germline V gives CDR1 MDHEN, CDR2 SYDVKM.